The clone carrying this TCR beta chain has just a few counts. Per the original data handling: Across samples, TCR counts had a median of roughly 100,000 and ranged from about 20,000 to 750,000. MiXCR, run by TCRdb on the RACE reads, gives a single entry per CDR3 protein. TCRdb's processing, not the authors', yielded these V and J calls. This sample carries roughly 160,000 distinct CDR3 sequences, approximately 14% of them seen once, and the ten largest clones take less than 2%. This entry belongs to a study of human T cells and chemical hapten exposure. V lost 6 bases to trimming and J lost 6 bases, with 11 bases between them. This CDR3 is 13 amino acids long. CDR1 and CDR2 (germline): SGHVS, FQNEAQ. Documented time point: patch test 1, 2 weeks after DPC sensitization. The treatment: therapeutic diphenylcyclopropenone sensitization with weekly scalp DPC. The donor pool consisted of alopecia patients aged 18 to 70 years, considered suitable for DPC.

The clonotype was recovered from a woman aged 30 to 39 with alopecia areata. Some clones in this sample may be carry-over from other donors' samples. V and J are TRBV7-8 and TRBJ2-2, with no clear D. The sequencing used whole blood, collected in connection with sensitization to the hapten diphenylcyclopropenone (DPC). CDR3 in DNA: TGTGCCAGCAGAAAAGATGTACCCGGGGAGCTGTTTTTT. The encoded protein is CASRKDVPGELFF.